This is a list of T cell receptor beta chains from one sample in a study of cytomegalovirus exposure and HLA in healthy donors. Data came from immunoSEQ multiplex PCR; TCRdb stores just in-frame clones and leaves some out. The table lists 150,000 to 200,000 clones, 87% of them singletons. Material for sequencing was PBMCs. The origin of the receptors is a woman aged 30 to 39 in good health and CMV-seronegative. Each CDR3 is given with its conserved first and last residue. D genes are given only for firm matches. Clone sizes are given selectively: once, few, many, or a class where the clone is expanded.

V gene: TRBV29-1; clone size: NA; J gene: TRBJ1-4; D gene: NA; CDR3 DNA: TGCAGCGCCCTCCCGGGTGCAACTAATGAAAAACTGTTTTTT; CDR3 protein: CSALPGATNEKLFF
V gene: TRBV18; clone size: once; J gene: TRBJ2-3; D gene: TRBD1; CDR3 DNA: TGTGCCAGCTCACCGAAGACAGGGGCGGATACGCAGTATTTT; CDR3 protein: CASSPKTGADTQYF
V gene: TRBV6-5; clone size: NA; J gene: TRBJ1-2; D gene: TRBD1; CDR3 DNA: TGTGCCAGCAGTTACGCCTCCCAGGGGGCGAGAGGCTACACCTTC; CDR3 protein: CASSYASQGARGYTF
V gene: TRBV5-1; clone size: NA; J gene: TRBJ2-7; D gene: NA; CDR3 DNA: TGCGCCAGCAGCTTGGCCGGGTCCTCGCGAGAGCAGTACTTC; CDR3 protein: CASSLAGSSREQYF
V gene: TRBV10-3; clone size: NA; J gene: TRBJ2-2; D gene: NA; CDR3 DNA: TGTGCCATCACCAAGAACTTGCCGGGAAATACCGGGGAGCTGTTTTTT; CDR3 protein: CAITKNLPGNTGELFF
V gene: TRBV27; clone size: NA; J gene: TRBJ1-6; D gene: NA; CDR3 DNA: TGTGCCAGCAGTTTCGGGAGTTCACCCCTCCACTTT; CDR3 protein: CASSFGSSPLHF
V gene: TRBV19; clone size: once; J gene: TRBJ2-7; D gene: NA; CDR3 DNA: TGTGCCAGTAGTGTTACAGGTAGCCTCTACGAGCAGTACTTC; CDR3 protein: CASSVTGSLYEQYF
V gene: TRBV11-2; clone size: NA; J gene: TRBJ1-1; D gene: TRBD1; CDR3 DNA: TGTGCCAGCAGCACCAATCGCCGGGACAGGGTTTCTGAAGCTTTCTTT; CDR3 protein: CASSTNRRDRVSEAFF
V gene: TRBV7-2; clone size: NA; J gene: TRBJ1-1; D gene: NA; CDR3 DNA: TGTGCCAGCCGTACTCCGGGGGTTCACACTGAAGCTTTCTTT; CDR3 protein: CASRTPGVHTEAFF
V gene: TRBV4-2; clone size: NA; J gene: TRBJ1-5; D gene: NA; CDR3 DNA: TGTGCCAGCTCCGAGGGTGGGGGCAATCAGCCCCAGCATTTT; CDR3 protein: CASSEGGGNQPQHF